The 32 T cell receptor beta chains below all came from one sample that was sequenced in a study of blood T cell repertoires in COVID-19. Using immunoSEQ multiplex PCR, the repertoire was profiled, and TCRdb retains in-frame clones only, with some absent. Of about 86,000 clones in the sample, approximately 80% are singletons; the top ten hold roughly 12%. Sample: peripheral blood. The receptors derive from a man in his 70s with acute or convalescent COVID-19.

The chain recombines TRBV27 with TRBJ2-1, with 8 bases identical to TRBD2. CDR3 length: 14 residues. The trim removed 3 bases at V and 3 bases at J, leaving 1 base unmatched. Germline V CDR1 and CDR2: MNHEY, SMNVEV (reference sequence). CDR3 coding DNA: TGTGCCAGCAGTTTTACTAGCGGCTACAATGAGCAGTTCTTC. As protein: CASSFTSGYNEQFF.

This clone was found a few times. The CDR3 protein is CASRPRGQESSYEQYF. Written as DNA, the CDR3 is TGTGCCAGCAGGCCTCGGGGACAGGAAAGCTCCTACGAGCAGTACTTC. This sequence joins TRBV2 and TRBJ2-7; TRBD1 matches 8 bases. V lost 6 bases, J lost 0 bases, and 10 bases stayed unmatched. The CDR3 contains 16 residues. CDR1 SNHLY and CDR2 FYNNEI come from the germline V gene.

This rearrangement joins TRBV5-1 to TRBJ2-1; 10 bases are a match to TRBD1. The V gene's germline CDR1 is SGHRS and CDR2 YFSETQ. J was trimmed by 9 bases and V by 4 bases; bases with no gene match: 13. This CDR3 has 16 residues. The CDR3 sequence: CASSLRGTGVYGEQFF. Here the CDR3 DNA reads TGCGCCAGCAGCCTACGTGGGACAGGGGTCTATGGTGAGCAGTTCTTC.

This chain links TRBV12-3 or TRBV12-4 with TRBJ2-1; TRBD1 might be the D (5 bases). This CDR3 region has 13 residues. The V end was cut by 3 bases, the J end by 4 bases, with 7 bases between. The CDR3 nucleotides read TGTGCCAGCAGTTTCCGACAGTACAATGAGCAGTTCTTC. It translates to CASSFRQYNEQFF.

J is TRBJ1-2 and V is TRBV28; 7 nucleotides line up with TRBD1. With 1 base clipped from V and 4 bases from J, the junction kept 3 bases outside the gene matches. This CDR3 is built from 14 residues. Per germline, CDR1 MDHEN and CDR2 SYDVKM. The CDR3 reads CASSLLRDSYGYTF. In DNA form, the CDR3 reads TGTGCCAGCAGTTTATTGCGGGACAGCTATGGCTACACCTTC.

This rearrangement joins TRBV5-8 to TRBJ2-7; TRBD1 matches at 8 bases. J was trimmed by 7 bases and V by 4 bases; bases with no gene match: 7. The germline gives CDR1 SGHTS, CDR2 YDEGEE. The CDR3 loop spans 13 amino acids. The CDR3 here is CASSNTGGQEQYV. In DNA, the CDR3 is TGTGCCAGCAGCAATACAGGGGGGCAAGAGCAGTACGTC.

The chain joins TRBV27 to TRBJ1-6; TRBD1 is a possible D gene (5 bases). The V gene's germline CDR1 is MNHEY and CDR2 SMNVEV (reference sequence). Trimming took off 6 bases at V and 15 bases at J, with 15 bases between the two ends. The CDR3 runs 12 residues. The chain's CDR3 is CASRTGLRVLHF. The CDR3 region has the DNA TGTGCCAGCAGGACGGGACTCAGGGTCCTCCACTTT.

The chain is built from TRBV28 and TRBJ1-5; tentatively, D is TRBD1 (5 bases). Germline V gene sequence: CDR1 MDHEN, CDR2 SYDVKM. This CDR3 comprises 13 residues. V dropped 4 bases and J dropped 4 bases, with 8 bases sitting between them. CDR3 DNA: TGTGCCAGCAGTTCCGACAGAAATCAGCCCCAGCATTTT. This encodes CASSSDRNQPQHF.

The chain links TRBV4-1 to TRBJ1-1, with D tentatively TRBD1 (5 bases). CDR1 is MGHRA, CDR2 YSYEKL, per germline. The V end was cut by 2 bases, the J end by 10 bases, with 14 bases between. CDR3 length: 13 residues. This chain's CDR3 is CASSQTGSIGAFF. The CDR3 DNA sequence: TGCGCCAGCAGCCAAACAGGATCTATTGGAGCTTTCTTT.

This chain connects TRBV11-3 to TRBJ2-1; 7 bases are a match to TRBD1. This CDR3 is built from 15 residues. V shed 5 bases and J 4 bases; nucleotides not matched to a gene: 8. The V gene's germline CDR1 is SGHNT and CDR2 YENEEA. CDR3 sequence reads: CASSPPGQLYNEQFF. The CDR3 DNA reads TGTGCCAGCAGCCCTCCGGGACAGCTTTACAATGAGCAGTTCTTC.

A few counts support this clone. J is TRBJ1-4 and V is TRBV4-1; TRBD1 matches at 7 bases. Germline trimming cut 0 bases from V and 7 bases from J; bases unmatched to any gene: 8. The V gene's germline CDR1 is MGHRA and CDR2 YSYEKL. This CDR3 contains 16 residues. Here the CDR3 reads CASSQDPTGRGEKLFF. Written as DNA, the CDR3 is TGCGCCAGCAGCCAAGATCCGACAGGGCGGGGTGAAAAACTGTTTTTT.

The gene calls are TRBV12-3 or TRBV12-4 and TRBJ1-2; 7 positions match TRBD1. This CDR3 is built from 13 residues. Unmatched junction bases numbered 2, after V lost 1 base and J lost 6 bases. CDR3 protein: CASSLGQGHGYTF. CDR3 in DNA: TGTGCCAGCAGTTTAGGACAGGGCCATGGCTACACCTTC.

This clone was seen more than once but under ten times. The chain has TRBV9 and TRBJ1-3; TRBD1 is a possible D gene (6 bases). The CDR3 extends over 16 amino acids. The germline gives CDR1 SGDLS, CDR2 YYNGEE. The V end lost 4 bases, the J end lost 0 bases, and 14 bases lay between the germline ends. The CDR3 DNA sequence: TGTGCCAGCAGCCCCAACAGGGCGAGCTCTGGAAACACCATATATTTT. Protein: CASSPNRASSGNTIYF.

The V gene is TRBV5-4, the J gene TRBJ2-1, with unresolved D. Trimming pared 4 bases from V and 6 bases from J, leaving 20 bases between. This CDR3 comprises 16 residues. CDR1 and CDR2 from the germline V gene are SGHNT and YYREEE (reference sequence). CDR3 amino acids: CASSPNLDESGNEQFF. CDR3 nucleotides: TGTGCCAGCAGCCCAAACCTCGATGAGTCCGGCAATGAGCAGTTCTTC.

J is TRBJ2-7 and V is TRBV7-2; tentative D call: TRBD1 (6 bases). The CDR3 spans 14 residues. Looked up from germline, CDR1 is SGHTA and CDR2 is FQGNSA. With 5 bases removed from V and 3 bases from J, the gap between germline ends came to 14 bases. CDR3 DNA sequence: TGTGCCAGCAGCGTGGGACACCAAAGCTACGAGCAGTACTTC. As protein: CASSVGHQSYEQYF. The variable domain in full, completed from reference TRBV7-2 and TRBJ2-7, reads GAGVSQSPSNKVTEKGKDVELRCDPISGHTALYWYRQSLGQGLEFLIYFQGNSAPDKSGLPSDRFSAERTGGSVSTLTIQRTQQEDSAVYLCASSVGHQSYEQYFGPGTRLTVT.

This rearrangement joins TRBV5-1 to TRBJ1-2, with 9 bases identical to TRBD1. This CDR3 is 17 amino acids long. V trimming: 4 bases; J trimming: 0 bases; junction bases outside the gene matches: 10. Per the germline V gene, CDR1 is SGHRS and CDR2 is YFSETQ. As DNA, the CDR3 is TGCGCCAGCAGCCCGGAGGGACAGGGATTGGCTAACTATGGCTACACCTTC. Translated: CASSPEGQGLANYGYTF.

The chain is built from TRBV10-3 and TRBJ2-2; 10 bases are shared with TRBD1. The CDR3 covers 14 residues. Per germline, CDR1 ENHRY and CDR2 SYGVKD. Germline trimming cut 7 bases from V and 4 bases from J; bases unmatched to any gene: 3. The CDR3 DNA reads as TGTGCCATCAAAGGACAGGGGGGCACCGGGGAGCTGTTTTTT. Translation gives CAIKGQGGTGELFF.

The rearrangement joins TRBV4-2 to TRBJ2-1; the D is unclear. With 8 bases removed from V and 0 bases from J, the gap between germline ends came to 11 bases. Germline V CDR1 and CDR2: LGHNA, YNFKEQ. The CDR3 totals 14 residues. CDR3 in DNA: TGTGCCAGCGGGCCCGCGAGCTCCTACAATGAGCAGTTCTTC. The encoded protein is CASGPASSYNEQFF.

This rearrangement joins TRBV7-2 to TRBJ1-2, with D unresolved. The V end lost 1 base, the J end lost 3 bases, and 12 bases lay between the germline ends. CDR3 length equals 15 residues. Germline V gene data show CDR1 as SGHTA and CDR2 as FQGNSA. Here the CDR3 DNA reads TGTGCCAGCAGCTTAGGATCGGGGATAGACTATGGCTACACCTTC. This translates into CASSLGSGIDYGYTF.

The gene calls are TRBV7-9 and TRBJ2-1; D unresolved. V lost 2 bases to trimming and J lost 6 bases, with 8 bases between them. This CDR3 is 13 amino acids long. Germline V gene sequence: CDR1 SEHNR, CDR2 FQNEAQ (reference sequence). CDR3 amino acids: CASSLFASNEQFF. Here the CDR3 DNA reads TGTGCCAGCAGCTTATTTGCTAGCAATGAGCAGTTCTTC.

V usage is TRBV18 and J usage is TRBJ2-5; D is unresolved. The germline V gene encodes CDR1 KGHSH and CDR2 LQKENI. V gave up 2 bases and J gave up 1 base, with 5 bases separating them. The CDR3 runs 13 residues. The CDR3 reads CASSPTAQETQYF. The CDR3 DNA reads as TGTGCCAGCTCACCAACAGCCCAAGAGACCCAGTACTTC. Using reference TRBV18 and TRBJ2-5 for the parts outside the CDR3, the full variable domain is NAGVMQNPRHLVRRRGQEARLRCSPMKGHSHVYWYRQLPEEGLKFMVYLQKENIIDESGMPKERFSAEFPKEGPSILRIQQVVRGDSAAYFCASSPTAQETQYFGPGTRLLVL.

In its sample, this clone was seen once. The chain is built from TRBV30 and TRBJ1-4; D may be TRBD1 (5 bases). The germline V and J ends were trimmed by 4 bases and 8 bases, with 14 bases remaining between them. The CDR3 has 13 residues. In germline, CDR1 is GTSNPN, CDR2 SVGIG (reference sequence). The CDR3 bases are TGTGCCTGGAAGGGTAGGGGTTGGGAAAAACTGTTTTTT. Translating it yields CAWKGRGWEKLFF.

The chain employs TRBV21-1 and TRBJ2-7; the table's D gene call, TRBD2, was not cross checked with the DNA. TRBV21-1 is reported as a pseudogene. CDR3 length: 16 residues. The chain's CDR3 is CASSKGQRGTSYEQYV. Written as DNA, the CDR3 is TGTGCCAGCAGCAAAGGCCAGCGGGGTACCTCCTACGAGCAGTACGTC.

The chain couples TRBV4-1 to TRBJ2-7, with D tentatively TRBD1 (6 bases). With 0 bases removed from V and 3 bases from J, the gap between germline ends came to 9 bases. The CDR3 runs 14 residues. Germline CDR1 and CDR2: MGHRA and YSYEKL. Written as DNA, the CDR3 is TGCGCCAGCAGCCAAGATCAGGGGTTCTACGAGCAGTACGTC. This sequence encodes CASSQDQGFYEQYV.

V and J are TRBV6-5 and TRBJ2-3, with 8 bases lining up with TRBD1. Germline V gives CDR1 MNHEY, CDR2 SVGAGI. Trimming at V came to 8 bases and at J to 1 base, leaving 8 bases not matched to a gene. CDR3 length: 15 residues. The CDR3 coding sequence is TGTGCCAGCGGAAGCCCACAGGGGGGCACAGATACGCAGTATTTT. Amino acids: CASGSPQGGTDTQYF.

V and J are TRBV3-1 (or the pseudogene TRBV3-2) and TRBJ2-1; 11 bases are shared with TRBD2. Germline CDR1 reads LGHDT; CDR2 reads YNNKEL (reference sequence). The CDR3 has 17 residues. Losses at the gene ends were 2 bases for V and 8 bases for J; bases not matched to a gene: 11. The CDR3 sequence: CASSQPQTSGAGYEQFF. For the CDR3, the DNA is TGTGCCAGCAGCCAACCTCAGACTAGCGGGGCCGGTTATGAGCAGTTCTTC.

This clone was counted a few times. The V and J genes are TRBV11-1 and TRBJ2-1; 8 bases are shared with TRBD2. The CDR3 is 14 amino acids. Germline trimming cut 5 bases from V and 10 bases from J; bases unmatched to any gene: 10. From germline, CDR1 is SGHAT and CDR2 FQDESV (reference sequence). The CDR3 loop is CASSLSGGAWEQFF. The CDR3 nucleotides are TGTGCCAGCAGCCTTTCCGGGGGGGCTTGGGAGCAGTTCTTC.

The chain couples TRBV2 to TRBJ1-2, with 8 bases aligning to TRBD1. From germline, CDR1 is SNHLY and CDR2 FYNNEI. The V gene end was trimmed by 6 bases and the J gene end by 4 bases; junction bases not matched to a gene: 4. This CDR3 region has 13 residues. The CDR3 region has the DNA TGTGCCAGCAGAGTGGGACAGGCCTATGGCTACACCTTC. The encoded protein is CASRVGQAYGYTF.

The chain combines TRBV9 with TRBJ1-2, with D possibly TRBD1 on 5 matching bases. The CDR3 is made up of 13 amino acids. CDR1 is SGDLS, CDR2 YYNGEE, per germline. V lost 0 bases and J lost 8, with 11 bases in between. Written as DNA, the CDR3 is TGTGCCAGCAGCGTAGTAGGGGAGGGAGGCTACACCTTC. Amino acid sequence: CASSVVGEGGYTF.

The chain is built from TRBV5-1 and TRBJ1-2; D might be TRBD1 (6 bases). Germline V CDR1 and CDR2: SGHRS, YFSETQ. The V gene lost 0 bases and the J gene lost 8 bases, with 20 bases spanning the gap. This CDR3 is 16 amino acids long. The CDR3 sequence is CASSLALQGIFRGYTF. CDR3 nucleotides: TGCGCCAGCAGCTTGGCGTTGCAGGGGATTTTTAGGGGCTACACCTTC.

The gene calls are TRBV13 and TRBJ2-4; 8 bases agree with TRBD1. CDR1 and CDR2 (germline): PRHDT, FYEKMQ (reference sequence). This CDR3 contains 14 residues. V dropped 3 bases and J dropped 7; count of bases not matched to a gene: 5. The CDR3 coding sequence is TGTGCCAGCAGCTTGAGGACAGGGTCCAACATTCAGTACTTC. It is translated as CASSLRTGSNIQYF. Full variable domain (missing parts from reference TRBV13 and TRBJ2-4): AAGVIQSPRHLIKEKRETATLKCYPIPRHDTVYWYQQGPGQDPQFLISFYEKMQSDKGSIPDRFSAQQFSDYHSELNMSSLELGDSALYFCASSLRTGSNIQYFGAGTRLSVL.

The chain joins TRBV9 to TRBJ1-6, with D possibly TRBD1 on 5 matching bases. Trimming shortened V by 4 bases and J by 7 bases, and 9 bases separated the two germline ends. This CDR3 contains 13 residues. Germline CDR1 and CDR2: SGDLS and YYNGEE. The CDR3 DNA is TGTGCCAGCAGCCTCAAGGGGAATTCACCCCTCCACTTT. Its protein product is CASSLKGNSPLHF.